The subject of this entry is one T cell receptor (beta chain). This clone was seen only once. Its antigen remains unidentified. No base qualities exist here, and no much larger clone lies one base off it. In total, 600 or so healthy bone marrow donors made up the cohort. All cohort members were sampled while nominally healthy, although unrecorded immune exposures were likely present. The donor tested CMV seropositive and was one of the 289 seropositive cohort members. A peripheral blood sample was collected from each donor, and TCR beta sequencing was performed on peripheral blood mononuclear cells. The Qiagen DNeasy Blood Extraction Kit was used to extract genomic DNA from the blood cell samples. The sample is drawn from a study of cytomegalovirus exposure and HLA in healthy donors (TCRdb year 2017). Background for the entire study: In an earlier analysis of approximately 640 of the donors, 276 Gb of sequence data and 120 million or so unique TCR beta sequences from roughly 190 million T cells were reported. An early release that covered approximately 600 HLA-typed donors contained about 290 gigabases of sequencing data and 75 million to 100 million unique TCR sequences. Of the roughly 390 genotyped donors, 70% to 90% were placed in the genetic ancestry cluster associated with self-reported Caucasian donors. The study aimed to test whether cataloging public T cell receptors could reveal signatures of past pathogen exposure. The study used immunosequencing to profile the T cell repertoires of hundreds of subjects and linked those repertoires to cytomegalovirus serostatus. Besides the first cohort of approximately 670 subjects, a separate validation cohort made up of roughly 120 different subjects was used. To predict cytomegalovirus infection status, the study combined high-throughput TCR immunosequencing, statistical association of individual TCRs with disease status, and machine learning. A later analysis re-examined previously published TCR beta repertoires from 610 or so donors and added high-resolution HLA genotyping to investigate patterns of TCR occurrence. The later analysis used no new phenotypic data to find candidate immune exposures, relying instead on TCR beta sequences and their occurrence across donors. In an earlier analysis of about 590 of the donors, high-throughput TCR beta sequencing was used to judge whether each TCR beta V gene segment behaved as functional or pseudogenic. Alongside the repertoire data, information on donor age, sex, ethnicity and CMV serostatus was compiled. In a later genetic analysis, genome-wide SNP genotypes for about 65% of the roughly 670 donors were used, and that subset was treated as a discovery cohort. Every repertoire in the discovery cohort had been generated on one and the same sequencing platform. HLA typing covered class I and class II loci at four-digit resolution. Typing coverage varied by locus: roughly 629-640 donors for A, B, C, DRB1 and DQB1; some 520 for DQA1; more than 600 for DPA1; 450 to 480 for DPB1. Roughly 5 DR-DQ haplotypes were treated as single units for association and clustering because of strong linkage in the cohort. Among about 400 genotyped donors of the cohort, an average of roughly 230,000 unique TCR beta nucleotide sequences was sequenced per donor, of which approximately 19% were non-productive. Results and caveats for the whole study, not just this receptor: The only immune exposure information available for the cohort was CMV serostatus. The study listed 150 to 200 TCR beta chains as associated with cytomegalovirus. A cluster of highly shared sequence variants was judged likely to represent a technical artifact of the sequencing pipeline. A further reported finding was that TCR beta sequences accurately predicted the HLA-A and HLA-B alleles for most subjects in the first cohort. Linkage disequilibrium might explain the correlated functional status among segregating V segments, but an unknown experimental factor could not be ruled out. According to the authors, the approach could potentially be generalized to other disease states and immunological phenotypes. According to a later genetic analysis, donors in an Asian-associated ancestry cluster had fewer N-insertions in productive TCRs than the roughly 670-donor mean. Compared with equally common non-associated chains, HLA-associated TCR beta chains in a later analysis were more clonally expanded and had lower generation probabilities. When HLA alleles, especially DR and DQ, strongly co-occurred, attributing TCR associations to individual alleles was difficult. Three of the identified cytomegalovirus-associated TCR beta chains were confirmed in vitro to be specific for cytomegalovirus antigens. In a later analysis, most CMV-associated TCR beta chains were found to appear HLA-restricted, with HLA associations seemingly driven largely by CMV exposure. An association between a missense DCLRE1C variant and V-gene and J-gene trimming of TCR beta chains was found in a later genetic analysis and replicated in an independent cohort. Because the 87-base-pair reads could not distinguish some IMGT-functional V segments, including TRBV6-2 and TRBV6-3, those segments were excluded. In a later analysis, TCR association rates were found to vary across HLA loci, with the most associated TCRs seen for DRB1 alleles and the fewest for HLA-C alleles. An earlier analysis of approximately 600 of the donors showed that most TCR beta V segments appeared in productive rearrangements either about 87% or about 30% of the time, which broadly matched IMGT annotations. Cytomegalovirus status was reported to be diagnosed by the classifier with high specificity and sensitivity in both the original and validation cohorts. In a later analysis, 15,000 to 20,000 TCR beta sequences were associated with specific HLA alleles at a false discovery rate of 0.05. According to a later analysis, parvovirus B19, influenza, CMV and Epstein-Barr virus appeared linked to several top co-occurrence clusters. While some public TCRs were present in many individuals, most TCR sequences turned up only very rarely across donors. Because counts were too low, approximately 15 rarely observed V segments, including chromosome 9 orphons, were excluded from the earlier analysis of 587 of the donors. Because some donors lacked HLA typing at each locus, the association tests relied only on the typed subset. Presence/absence analyses assumed roughly uniform sequencing depth across donors, an assumption that may not hold. Only TCR beta chains were sequenced in this cohort, and the absence of alpha or paired-chain data limited detectable features.

Library preparation used the immunoSEQ multiplex PCR assay. A mixture of 60 forward primers for TCR Vbeta segments and 13 reverse primers for TCR Jbeta segments was used in the multiplex PCR. The CDR3 region of rearranged TCR beta genes was amplified from genomic DNA by a multiplex PCR assay. The amplified TCR beta libraries were sequenced on the Illumina HiSeq System as 87-base-pair reads. On the authors' methods: A later analysis tallied around 82 million unique TCR beta chains across the 666 repertoires, and around 12 million of those chains were shared by two or more donors. To remove PCR and sequencing errors, raw reads were error-corrected and collapsed into unique sequences using a nearest-neighbor algorithm that merged closely related sequences. V, D and J gene segments were assigned by aligning CDR3 sequences to IMGT reference sequences. Each retained sequence needed at least a six-nucleotide match to both a V gene segment and a J gene segment. Rearrangements were classified as productive when the CDR3 lacked stop codons and remained in frame with V and J, and all other rearrangements were classified as non-productive. Following IMGT convention, CDR3 was defined as the stretch from the second conserved V-encoded cysteine to the conserved J-encoded phenylalanine. The earlier analysis of fewer than 750 of the donors excluded sequences that lacked an unambiguous match to a single V gene segment. In an earlier analysis of some 590 of the donors, a V segment was called functional when productive rearrangements were above 56.7%, and segregating when the standard deviation between donors exceeded 5%. A statistical classification framework was built to diagnose cytomegalovirus status from the catalog of TCR beta chain sequences. In a later analysis, V and J genes were assigned by comparing TCR nucleotide sequences against IMGT/GENE-DB human TR gene sequences. A later analysis assigned CDR3 sequences and most-parsimonious VDJ recombination scenarios with the TCRdist pipeline. In a later analysis, every TCR beta chain was defined by the combination of its CDR3 amino acid sequence and its V-gene family, and reads without a unique V-gene family were dropped. In a later analysis, 500 to 700 highly shared, low-generation-probability nucleotide sequences were removed to address suspected cross-contamination and a sequencing artifact. In a later analysis, a clonal expansion index was calculated for each public chain from normalized within-repertoire ranks of inferred template counts. In a later analysis, generation probabilities were computed using a VDJ recombination model fitted to out-of-frame rearrangements, and the results were checked against IGoR. A later analysis scored TCR-TCR, TCR-HLA and TCR-CMV co-occurrence with hypergeometric tests, applying a repertoire-size bias correction to TCR pairs. To estimate false discovery rates, a later analysis permuted the HLA or CMV assignments 20 times. A later analysis grouped co-occurring TCRs with DBSCAN, adding TCRdist sequence similarity when clustering within HLA-allele-positive subsets. For co-occurrence clustering, repertoires with fewer than 30,000 or more than 120,000 public chains were excluded, along with roughly 5 repertoires with anomalous nucleotide sharing. TCRdb took over this immuneACCESS table, retaining in-frame rearrangements with V and J assigned. Such tables are incomplete; in checked studies, under half of the missing clones stem from an unresolved V gene, and the remainder is unexplained. V, J and clone size derive from that table, while D and trimming were established from the DNA sequence. The sample table records just over 150,000 clones; roughly 82% of these occur just once. About 6% of the sample goes to the ten largest clones.

V and J lose 0 bases and 4 bases, and a span of 7 bases separates them. CDR1 GTSNPN and CDR2 SVGIG are derived from the germline V gene (reference sequence). CDR3 length: 14 amino acids, cysteine to phenylalanine. Only the CDR3 part of the read is kept: 42 bases, read in frame from the first base. Recombination connected TRBV30 to TRBJ2-6, with the D gene not clear enough to name. Sequenced: PBMCs. The source of this sequence is a man aged 45-65 years in good health and CMV-seropositive. The nucleotides read TGTGCCTGGAGTGTTGGCTCCGGGGCCAACGTCCTGACTTTC. It translates as CAWSVGSGANVLTF.